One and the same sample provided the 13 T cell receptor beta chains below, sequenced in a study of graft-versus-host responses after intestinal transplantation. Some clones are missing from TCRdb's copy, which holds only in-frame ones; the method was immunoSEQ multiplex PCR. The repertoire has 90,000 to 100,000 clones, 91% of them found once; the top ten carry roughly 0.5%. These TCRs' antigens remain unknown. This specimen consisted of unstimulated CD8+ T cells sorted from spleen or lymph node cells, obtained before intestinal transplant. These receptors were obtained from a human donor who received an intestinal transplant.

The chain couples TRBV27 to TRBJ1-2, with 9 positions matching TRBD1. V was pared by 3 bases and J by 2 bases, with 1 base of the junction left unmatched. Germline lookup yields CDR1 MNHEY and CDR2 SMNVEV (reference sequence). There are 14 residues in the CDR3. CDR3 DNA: TGTGCCAGCAGTTTGGGGACAGGGAACTATGGCTACACCTTC. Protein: CASSLGTGNYGYTF.

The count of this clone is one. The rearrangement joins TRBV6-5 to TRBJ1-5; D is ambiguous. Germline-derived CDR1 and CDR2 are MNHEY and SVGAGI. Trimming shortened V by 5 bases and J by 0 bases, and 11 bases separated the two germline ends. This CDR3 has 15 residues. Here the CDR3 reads CASSTDGNSNQPQHF. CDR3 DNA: TGTGCCAGCAGTACAGACGGTAATAGCAATCAGCCCCAGCATTTT.

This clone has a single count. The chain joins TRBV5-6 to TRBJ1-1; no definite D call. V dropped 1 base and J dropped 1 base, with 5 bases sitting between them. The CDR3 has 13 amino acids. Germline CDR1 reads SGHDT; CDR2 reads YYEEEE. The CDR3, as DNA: TGTGCCAGCAGCTTGATCGGGAACACTGAAGCTTTCTTT. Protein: CASSLIGNTEAFF.

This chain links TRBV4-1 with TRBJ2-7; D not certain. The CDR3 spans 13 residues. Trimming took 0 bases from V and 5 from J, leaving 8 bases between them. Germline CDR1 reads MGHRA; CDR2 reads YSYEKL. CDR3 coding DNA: TGCGCCAGCAGCCAAGAGATACTCGACGAGCAGTACTTC. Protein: CASSQEILDEQYF.

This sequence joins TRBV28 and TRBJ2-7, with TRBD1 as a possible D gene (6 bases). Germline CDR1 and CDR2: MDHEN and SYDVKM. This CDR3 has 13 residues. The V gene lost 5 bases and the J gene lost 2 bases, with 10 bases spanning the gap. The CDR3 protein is CASSPGQTYEQYF. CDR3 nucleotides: TGTGCCAGCAGTCCTGGACAGACCTACGAGCAGTACTTC. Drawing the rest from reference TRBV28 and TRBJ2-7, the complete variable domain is DVKVTQSSRYLVKRTGEKVFLECVQDMDHENMFWYRQDPGLGLRLIYFSYDVKMKEKGDIPEGYSVSREKKERFSLILESASTNQTSMYLCASSPGQTYEQYFGPGTRLTVT.

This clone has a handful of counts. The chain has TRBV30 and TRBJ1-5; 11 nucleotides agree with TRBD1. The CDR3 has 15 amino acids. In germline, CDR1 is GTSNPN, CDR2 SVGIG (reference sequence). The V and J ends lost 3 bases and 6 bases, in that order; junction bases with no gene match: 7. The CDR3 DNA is TGTGCCTGGAGCGATGGGACAGGGGGAAGTCAGCCCCAGCATTTT. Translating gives CAWSDGTGGSQPQHF.

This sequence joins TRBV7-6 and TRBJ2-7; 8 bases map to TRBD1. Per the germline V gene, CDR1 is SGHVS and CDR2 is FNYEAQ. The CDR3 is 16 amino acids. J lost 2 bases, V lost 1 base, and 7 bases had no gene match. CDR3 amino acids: CASSLGTQGATYEQYF. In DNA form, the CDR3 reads TGTGCCAGCAGCTTAGGGACTCAGGGGGCGACCTACGAGCAGTACTTC.

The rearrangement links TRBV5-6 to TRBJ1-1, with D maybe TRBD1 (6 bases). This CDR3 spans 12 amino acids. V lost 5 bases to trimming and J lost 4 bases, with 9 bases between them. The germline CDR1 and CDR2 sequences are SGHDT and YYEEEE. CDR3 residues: CASSLTGTEAFF. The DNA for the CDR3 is TGTGCCAGCAGTTTGACAGGCACTGAAGCTTTCTTT. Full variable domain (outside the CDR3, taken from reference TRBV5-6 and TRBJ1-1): DAGVTQSPTHLIKTRGQQVTLRCSPKSGHDTVSWYQQALGQGPQFIFQYYEEEERQRGNFPDRFSGHQFPNYSSELNVNALLLGDSALYLCASSLTGTEAFFGQGTRLTVV.

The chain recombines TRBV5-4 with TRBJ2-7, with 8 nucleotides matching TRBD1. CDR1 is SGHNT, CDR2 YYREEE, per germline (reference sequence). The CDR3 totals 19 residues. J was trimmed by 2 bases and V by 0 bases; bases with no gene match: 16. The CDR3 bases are TGTGCCAGCAGCTTGGCCGGGACAGGTCCAACGTCAGCTCCCTACGAGCAGTACTTC. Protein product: CASSLAGTGPTSAPYEQYF. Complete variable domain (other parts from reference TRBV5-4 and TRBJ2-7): ETGVTQSPTHLIKTRGQQVTLRCSSQSGHNTVSWYQQALGQGPQFIFQYYREEENGRGNFPPRFSGLQFPNYSSELNVNALELDDSALYLCASSLAGTGPTSAPYEQYFGPGTRLTVT.

CDR3 in amino acids: CASSQDNRYTDTQYF. The CDR3 nucleotides read TGCGCCAGCAGCCAAGATAACAGATACACAGATACGCAGTATTTT. This chain connects TRBV4-1 to TRBJ2-3; D uncertain. Per the germline V gene, CDR1 is MGHRA and CDR2 is YSYEKL. Trimming removed 0 bases at V and 2 bases at J, with 9 bases between. This CDR3 has 15 residues.

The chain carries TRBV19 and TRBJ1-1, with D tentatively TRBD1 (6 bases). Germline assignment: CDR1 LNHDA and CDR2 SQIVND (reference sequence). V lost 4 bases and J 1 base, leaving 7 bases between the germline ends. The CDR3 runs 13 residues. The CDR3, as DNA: TGTGCCAGTAGTAGACAGGAGAACACTGAAGCTTTCTTT. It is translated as CASSRQENTEAFF.

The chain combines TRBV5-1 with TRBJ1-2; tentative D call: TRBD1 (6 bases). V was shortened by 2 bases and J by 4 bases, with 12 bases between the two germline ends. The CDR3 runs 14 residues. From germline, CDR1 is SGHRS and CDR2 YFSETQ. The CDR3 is CASSFNRDIYGYTF. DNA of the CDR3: TGCGCCAGCAGCTTTAACAGGGACATCTATGGCTACACCTTC.

The CDR3 is CASSPGLAGVYNEQFF. The CDR3 bases are TGTGCCAGCTCACCCGGACTAGCGGGTGTTTACAATGAGCAGTTCTTC. The chain has TRBV18 and TRBJ2-1; the match to TRBD2 covers 11 bases. Germline V gives CDR1 KGHSH, CDR2 LQKENI. V lost 3 bases to trimming and J lost 4 bases; unmatched junction nucleotides: 5. This CDR3 has 16 amino acids.